This T cell receptor beta chain was profiled in a study of T cell responses to AZD1222 COVID-19 vaccine. Study observations and caveats: Among AZD1222 vaccinees, only six were seropositive at baseline. In all cases, repertoires were sampled only after the peak T cell response. Nearly half of spike-specific TCRs reportedly go after variant regions that carry no mutations.

The V segment lost 0 bases and the J segment 8 bases; nucleotides outside the gene matches: 3. Per the germline V gene, CDR1 is SGHRS and CDR2 is YFSETQ. The CDR3 covers 14 residues. On this clone itself: Its antigen is currently unknown.

Profiling relied on immunoSEQ multiplex PCR, and the TCRdb table lists in-frame clones only, not all of them. The sample has 85,000 to 100,000 clones, less than 90% seen once. The chain uses TRBV5-1 and TRBJ2-1, with 9 bases that match TRBD2. This receptor was identified in an adult who received the AZD1222 COVID-19 vaccine. The specimen was peripheral blood, collected 28 days after the second AZD1222 dose. The CDR3 reads CASSLGTSVYEQFF. CDR3 DNA sequence: TGCGCCAGCAGCTTGGGGACTAGCGTTTATGAGCAGTTCTTC.